Listed below are T cell receptor beta chains from one sample, sequenced in a study of OX40 agonist ivuxolimab in advanced cancers. Generated by immunoSEQ multiplex PCR, the TCRdb table keeps only in-frame clones and is missing some. The data show some 97,000 clones, over 75% seen once. This specimen was CD4+ or CD8+ T cells sorted from blood, taken in a trial of the OX40 agonist ivuxolimab. The receptors derive from an adult with an advanced solid tumor such as melanoma, head and neck, liver or kidney cancer. Each CDR3 is given with its conserved first and last residue. A D gene is named only where the DNA matches it firmly. For some rows the clone size is stated as once, few or many, or as a class when expanded; others skip it.

D gene,clone size,J gene,V gene,CDR3 protein,CDR3 DNA
.,once,TRBJ2-5,TRBV15,CATSRVGTQETQYF,TGTGCCACCAGCAGAGTCGGGACCCAAGAGACCCAGTACTTC
TRBD2,.,TRBJ2-3,TRBV9,CASSVALAGSTDTQYF,TGTGCCAGCAGCGTGGCCCTAGCGGGGAGCACAGATACGCAGTATTTT
.,.,TRBJ2-1,TRBV10-3,CAIRPGPDPYEQFF,TGTGCCATCAGGCCGGGTCCCGACCCCTATGAGCAGTTCTTC
.,.,TRBJ2-5,TRBV7-3,CASSQQGRGGQETQYF,TGTGCCAGCAGCCAACAGGGACGGGGAGGTCAAGAGACCCAGTACTTC
TRBD2,.,TRBJ2-5,TRBV5-4,CASRAPGREQETQYF,TGTGCCAGCAGGGCGCCGGGGAGGGAGCAAGAGACCCAGTACTTC
.,.,TRBJ1-5,TRBV6-1,CASSEAGGSNQPQHF,TGTGCCAGCAGTGAAGCGGGGGGGAGCAATCAGCCCCAGCATTTT
TRBD2,.,TRBJ2-3,TRBV6-1,CASGAIAGGGDTQYF,TGTGCCAGCGGGGCGATAGCGGGAGGGGGAGATACGCAGTATTTT
TRBD2,.,TRBJ2-1,TRBV5-4,CASSGGTSSYNEQFF,TGTGCCAGCAGCGGCGGGACTAGCTCCTACAATGAGCAGTTCTTC
TRBD2,.,TRBJ2-1,TRBV7-9,CASSLVVAGGLRGNEQFF,TGTGCCAGCAGCTTAGTGGTAGCGGGAGGTCTTCGGGGCAATGAGCAGTTCTTC
TRBD2,.,TRBJ2-5,TRBV7-6,CASSESGTETQYF,TGTGCCAGCAGCGAAAGCGGGACAGAGACCCAGTACTTC
.,once,TRBJ1-4,TRBV10-2,CASTRTATNEKLFF,TGCGCCAGCACCCGGACAGCAACTAATGAAAAACTGTTTTTT
.,.,TRBJ1-5,TRBV25-1,CASSDAGRLGQPQHF,TGTGCCAGCAGTGATGCAGGGAGGTTGGGTCAGCCCCAGCATTTT
.,.,TRBJ1-2,TRBV7-9,CASSLARGDNRNYGYTF,TGTGCCAGCAGCTTAGCAAGGGGGGACAATCGGAACTATGGCTACACCTTC
.,.,TRBJ1-2,TRBV28,CAITRTSLYGYTF,TGTGCCATCACCCGCACTTCCCTCTATGGCTACACCTTC
.,.,TRBJ1-2,TRBV9,CASSVRASDYGYTF,TGTGCCAGCAGCGTAAGGGCGTCGGACTATGGCTACACCTTC
.,.,TRBJ2-1,TRBV7-3,CASSLGRYNEQFF,TGTGCCAGCAGCTTAGGCAGATACAATGAGCAGTTCTTC
TRBD1,.,TRBJ2-5,TRBV29-1,CSVEGRGLHQETQYF,TGCAGCGTTGAGGGCAGGGGGCTTCACCAAGAGACCCAGTACTTC
.,once,TRBJ1-5,TRBV28,CASGDWNQPQHF,TGTGCCAGCGGGGACTGGAACCAGCCCCAGCATTTT
TRBD1,.,TRBJ1-2,TRBV5-6,CASSSVGTGGYTF,TGTGCCAGCAGCTCCGTGGGGACAGGGGGCTACACCTTC
.,.,TRBJ2-7,TRBV12-5,CASGLVTDRKYEQYF,TGTGCTAGTGGTTTGGTTACGGACAGAAAATACGAGCAGTACTTC
TRBD1,.,TRBJ2-3,TRBV25-1,CASTPGQGPDTQYF,TGTGCCAGCACCCCGGGACAGGGGCCAGATACGCAGTATTTT
.,once,TRBJ1-4,TRBV21-1,CASSKEAPQDATNEKLFF,TGTGCCAGCAGCAAAGAGGCACCCCAGGATGCAACTAATGAAAAACTGTTTTTT
.,.,TRBJ1-5,TRBV30,CAWSTSIGNQPQHF,TGTGCCTGGAGTACGTCCATTGGCAATCAGCCCCAGCATTTT
.,.,TRBJ1-1,TRBV30,CAWRPIDSYTEAFF,TGTGCCTGGAGGCCGATAGACAGCTACACTGAAGCTTTCTTT
.,.,TRBJ2-7,TRBV7-9,CASSLGGQPYEQYF,TGTGCCAGCAGCTTGGGCGGGCAGCCCTACGAGCAGTACTTC
.,.,TRBJ2-3,TRBV27,CASSLVPKGGTQYF,TGTGCCAGCAGTTTAGTCCCCAAAGGAGGTACGCAGTATTTT